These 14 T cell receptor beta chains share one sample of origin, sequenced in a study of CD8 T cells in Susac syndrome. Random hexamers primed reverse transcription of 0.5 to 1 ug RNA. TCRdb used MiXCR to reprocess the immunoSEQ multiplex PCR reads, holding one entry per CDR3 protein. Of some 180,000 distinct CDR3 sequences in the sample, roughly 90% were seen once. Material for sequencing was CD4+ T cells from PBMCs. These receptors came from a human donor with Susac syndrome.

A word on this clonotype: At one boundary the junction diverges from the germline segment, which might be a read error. CDR3 in DNA: TGTGCCAGCACCTTGAGGGGAGGGGCCAACGTCCTGACTTTC. This codes for CASTLRGGANVLTF. The rearrangement links TRBV5-6 to TRBJ2-6; D possibly uses TRBD1 or TRBD2 (5 bases each). There are 14 residues in the CDR3. The germline CDR1 and CDR2 sequences are SGHDT and YYEEEE.

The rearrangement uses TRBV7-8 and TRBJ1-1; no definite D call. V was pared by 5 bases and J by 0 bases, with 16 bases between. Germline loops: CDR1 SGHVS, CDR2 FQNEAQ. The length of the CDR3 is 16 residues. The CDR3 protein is CASSLAVIAMNTEAFF. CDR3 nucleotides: TGTGCCAGCAGCCTTGCAGTGATAGCCATGAACACTGAAGCTTTCTTT.

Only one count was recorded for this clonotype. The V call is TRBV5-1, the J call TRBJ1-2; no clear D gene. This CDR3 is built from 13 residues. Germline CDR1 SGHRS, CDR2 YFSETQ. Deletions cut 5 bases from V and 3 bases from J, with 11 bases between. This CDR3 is CASRGAEHYGYTF. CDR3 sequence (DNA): TGCGCCAGCAGGGGCGCAGAGCACTATGGCTACACCTTC.

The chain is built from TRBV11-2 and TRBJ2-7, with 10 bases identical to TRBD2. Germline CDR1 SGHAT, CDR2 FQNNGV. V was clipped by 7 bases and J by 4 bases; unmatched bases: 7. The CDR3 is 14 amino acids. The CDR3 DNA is TGTGCCAGCACCGGGACTAGCGCATCATACGAGCAGTACTTC. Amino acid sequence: CASTGTSASYEQYF.

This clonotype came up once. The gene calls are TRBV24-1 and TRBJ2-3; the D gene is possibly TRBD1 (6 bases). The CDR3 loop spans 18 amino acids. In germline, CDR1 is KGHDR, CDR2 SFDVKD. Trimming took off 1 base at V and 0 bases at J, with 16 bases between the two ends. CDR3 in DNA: TGTGCCACCAGTGATTTAGCCTGGACAGCTTCTAGCACAGATACGCAGTATTTT. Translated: CATSDLAWTASSTDTQYF.

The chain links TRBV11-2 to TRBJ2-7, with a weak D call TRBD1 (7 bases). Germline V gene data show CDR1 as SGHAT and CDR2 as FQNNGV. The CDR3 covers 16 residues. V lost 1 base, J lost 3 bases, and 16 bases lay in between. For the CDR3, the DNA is TGTGCCAGCAGCTTAGCCAGGGGGACTTACAACTACGAGCAGTACTTC. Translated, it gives CASSLARGTYNYEQYF.

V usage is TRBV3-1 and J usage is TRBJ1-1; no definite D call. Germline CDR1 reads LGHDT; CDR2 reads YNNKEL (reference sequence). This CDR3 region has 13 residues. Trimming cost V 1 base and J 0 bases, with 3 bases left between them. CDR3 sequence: CASSQVMNTEAFF. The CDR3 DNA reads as TGTGCCAGCAGCCAAGTCATGAACACTGAAGCTTTCTTT.

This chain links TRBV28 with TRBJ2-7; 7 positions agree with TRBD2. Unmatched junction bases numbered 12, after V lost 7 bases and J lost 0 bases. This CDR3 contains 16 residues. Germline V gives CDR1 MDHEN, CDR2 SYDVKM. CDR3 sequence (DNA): TGTGCCAGCAAGACTGGACTAGTCCAGAGCTCCTACGAGCAGTACTTC. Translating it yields CASKTGLVQSSYEQYF.

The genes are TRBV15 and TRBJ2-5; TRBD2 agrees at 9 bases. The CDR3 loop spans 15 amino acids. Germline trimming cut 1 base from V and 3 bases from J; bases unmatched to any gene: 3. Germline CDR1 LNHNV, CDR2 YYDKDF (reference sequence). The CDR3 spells CATSRGLAAKETQYF. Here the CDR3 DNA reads TGTGCCACCAGCAGAGGACTAGCGGCGAAAGAGACCCAGTACTTC.

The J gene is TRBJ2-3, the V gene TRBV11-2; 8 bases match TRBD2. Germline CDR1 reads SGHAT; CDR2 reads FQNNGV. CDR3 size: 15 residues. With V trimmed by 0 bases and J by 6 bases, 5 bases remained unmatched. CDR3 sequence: CASSLDSSGWDTQYF. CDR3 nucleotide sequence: TGTGCCAGCAGCTTAGATTCTAGCGGGTGGGATACGCAGTATTTT.

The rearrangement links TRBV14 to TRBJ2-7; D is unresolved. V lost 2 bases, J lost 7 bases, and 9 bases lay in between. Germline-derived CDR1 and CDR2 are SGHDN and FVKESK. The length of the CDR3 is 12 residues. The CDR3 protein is CASSQQVWEQYF. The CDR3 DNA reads TGTGCCAGCAGCCAACAGGTTTGGGAGCAGTACTTC.

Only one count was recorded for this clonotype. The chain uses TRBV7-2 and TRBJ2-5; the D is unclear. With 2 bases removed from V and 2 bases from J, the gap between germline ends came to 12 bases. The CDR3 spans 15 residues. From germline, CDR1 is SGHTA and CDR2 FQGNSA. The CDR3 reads CASSLWAASQETQYF. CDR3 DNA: TGTGCCAGCAGCTTATGGGCGGCATCTCAAGAGACCCAGTACTTC.

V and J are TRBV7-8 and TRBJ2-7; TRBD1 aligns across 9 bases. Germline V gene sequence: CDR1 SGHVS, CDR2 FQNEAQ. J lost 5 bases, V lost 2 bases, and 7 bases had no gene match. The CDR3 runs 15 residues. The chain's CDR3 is CASSLQPGQGNEQYF. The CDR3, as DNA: TGTGCCAGCAGCTTACAACCGGGACAGGGAAACGAGCAGTACTTC. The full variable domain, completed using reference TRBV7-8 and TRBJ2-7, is GAGVSQSPRYKVAKRGQDVALRCDPISGHVSLFWYQQALGQGPEFLTYFQNEAQLDKSGLPSDRFFAERPEGSVSTLKIQRTQQEDSAVYLCASSLQPGQGNEQYFGPGTRLTVT.

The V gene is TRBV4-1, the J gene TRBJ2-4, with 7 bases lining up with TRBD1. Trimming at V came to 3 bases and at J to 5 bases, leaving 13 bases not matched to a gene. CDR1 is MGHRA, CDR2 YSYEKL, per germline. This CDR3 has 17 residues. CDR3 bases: TGCGCCAGCAGCCACATTCTAAGGGCAGGGGGTGAAAACATTCAGTACTTC. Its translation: CASSHILRAGGENIQYF.